These 11 T cell receptor beta chains share one sample of origin, sequenced in a study of cytomegalovirus exposure and HLA in healthy donors. The PCR contained 60 Vbeta and 13 Jbeta primers. Assay: immunoSEQ multiplex PCR; the TCRdb copy retains only in-frame clones and omits some. Here the sample spans about 98,000 clones, about 74% being singletons. The sequencing input was PBMCs. The receptors stem from a male donor in good health and CMV-seronegative.

The chain has TRBV6-5 and TRBJ2-3; D is unclear. V lost 0 bases, J lost 4 bases, and 8 bases lay in between. Germline loops: CDR1 MNHEY, CDR2 SVGAGI. The CDR3 is 14 residues long. For the CDR3, the DNA is TGTGCCAGCAGTTACTCCCCTAACTCAGATACGCAGTATTTT. It yields the protein CASSYSPNSDTQYF.

The chain has TRBV27 and TRBJ1-4, with 9 bases matching TRBD1. Germline V lookup: CDR1 MNHEY, CDR2 SMNVEV (reference sequence). J lost 6 bases, V lost 5 bases, and 7 bases had no gene match. CDR3 length equals 15 residues. CDR3 in amino acids: CASSGQTGGYEKLFF. The CDR3 DNA reads as TGTGCCAGCAGTGGCCAGACAGGGGGGTATGAAAAACTGTTTTTT.

This clone has just a few counts. The chain carries TRBV7-9 and TRBJ1-5, with a possible D match to TRBD1 (6 bases). Germline CDR1 and CDR2: SEHNR and FQNEAQ (reference sequence). There are 17 residues in the CDR3. The V end was cut by 6 bases, the J end by 1 base, with 19 bases between. CDR3 region: CASSGRVSQGSNQPQHF. CDR3 sequence (DNA): TGTGCCAGCAGTGGGCGGGTCTCCCAGGGGAGCAATCAGCCCCAGCATTTT.

This clone was observed a handful of times. The chain joins TRBV5-1 to TRBJ2-5; TRBD1 agrees at 7 bases. Germline CDR1 SGHRS, CDR2 YFSETQ. The trim removed 4 bases at V and 2 bases at J, leaving 8 bases unmatched. CDR3 length equals 15 residues. This chain's CDR3 is CASSARDRGQETQYF. CDR3 coding DNA: TGCGCCAGCAGCGCCCGGGACAGAGGGCAAGAGACCCAGTACTTC. The complete variable domain, with remaining parts taken from reference TRBV5-1 and TRBJ2-5, reads KAGVTQTPRYLIKTRGQQVTLSCSPISGHRSVSWYQQTPGQGLQFLFEYFSETQRNKGNFPGRFSGRQFSNSRSEMNVSTLELGDSALYLCASSARDRGQETQYFGPGTRLLVL.

V and J are TRBV9 and TRBJ2-1, with 13 bases aligning to TRBD2. Germline CDR1 SGDLS, CDR2 YYNGEE. The CDR3 loop spans 16 amino acids. Trimming took 3 bases from V and 4 from J; bases not matched to a gene: 4. The CDR3 bases are TGTGCCAGCAGCGAGGGACTAGCGGGGAAATACAATGAGCAGTTCTTC. It is translated as CASSEGLAGKYNEQFF.

V usage is TRBV9 and J usage is TRBJ2-2; 10 bases are shared with TRBD2. V dropped 0 bases and J dropped 2; count of bases not matched to a gene: 1. The CDR3 is made up of 16 amino acids. Germline lookup yields CDR1 SGDLS and CDR2 YYNGEE. The CDR3 nucleotides are TGTGCCAGCAGCGTAGCTAGCGGGGGTAACACCGGGGAGCTGTTTTTT. Translating it yields CASSVASGGNTGELFF.

This clone was recorded only once. This chain links TRBV29-1 with TRBJ1-1; D is ambiguous. V lost 4 bases and J 6 bases, leaving 21 bases between the germline ends. Per germline, CDR1 SQVTM and CDR2 ANQGSEA. This CDR3 contains 15 residues. The CDR3 DNA reads TGCAGCGTTGTGGCGCGCGCGATTGGGCACGCTGAAGCTTTCTTT. Residues: CSVVARAIGHAEAFF.

The V gene is TRBV2, the J gene TRBJ2-1, with 7 bases identical to TRBD1. CDR1 and CDR2 from the germline V gene are SNHLY and FYNNEI. The CDR3 totals 12 residues. J was trimmed by 7 bases and V by 6 bases; bases with no gene match: 3. DNA of the CDR3: TGTGCCAGCAGGGACAGGTGGAATGAGCAGTTCTTC. Its translation is CASRDRWNEQFF.

This clone has only one observation. J is TRBJ2-1 and V is TRBV6-5; maybe TRBD2 (5 bases). From germline, CDR1 is MNHEY and CDR2 SVGAGI. CDR3 length equals 15 residues. Trimming left V 4 bases short and J 1 base short, with 11 bases between. The CDR3 DNA is TGTGCCAGCAGTTCACTAGAAGTGTCCTACAATGAGCAGTTCTTC. It specifies CASSSLEVSYNEQFF.

This clone has a handful of counts. The CDR3 spells CASSQSVARDQPQHF. The CDR3 DNA sequence: TGTGCCAGCAGCCAAAGTGTTGCCAGGGATCAGCCCCAGCATTTT. The V gene is TRBV4-2, the J gene TRBJ1-5, with a weak D call TRBD1 (5 bases). The CDR3 consists of 15 residues. Per germline, CDR1 LGHNA and CDR2 YNFKEQ. The ends were cut back, 2 bases at V and 5 bases at J, with 13 bases in the middle.

The genes are TRBV2 and TRBJ1-1; the D gene is possibly TRBD1 (6 bases). In germline, CDR1 is SNHLY, CDR2 FYNNEI. V shed 1 base and J shed 7 bases, with 13 bases lying between them. The CDR3 is 14 amino acids. The CDR3 bases are TGTGCCAGCAGTGAAGACAGGGAGCTAGGTGAAGCTTTCTTT. Translation: CASSEDRELGEAFF.